These T cell receptor beta chains were read from a single sample in a study of blood T cell repertoires in COVID-19. Assay: immunoSEQ multiplex PCR; the TCRdb copy retains only in-frame clones and omits some. The data contain about 200,000 clones, 80% to 85% of them seen just once; the ten biggest clones take up around 7%. Material for sequencing was PBMCs or T cells enriched from blood (not recorded which). The origin of the receptors is a man aged 40-49 years who had recovered from COVID-19. CDR3s include the opening cysteine and the closing phenylalanine or tryptophan. The D gene is left open where the match is weak. Some rows have no size entry. The others give once, few or many, or a class for an expanded clone.

- | TRBJ1-5 | TRBV10-3 | - | CALSAYEEVYQPQHF | TGTGCCTTATCGGCATACGAGGAGGTCTATCAGCCCCAGCATTTT
few | TRBJ1-5 | TRBV28 | - | CASSLLGRGGYSNQPQHF | TGTGCCAGCAGTTTATTGGGCAGGGGCGGTTATAGCAATCAGCCCCAGCATTTT
- | TRBJ2-3 | TRBV5-1 | - | CASSLAWAASTDTQYF | TGCGCCAGCAGCTTGGCCTGGGCAGCTAGCACAGATACGCAGTATTTT
- | TRBJ2-7 | TRBV28 | - | CASRPPGYEQYF | TGTGCCAGCAGGCCCCCCGGCTACGAGCAGTACTTC
- | TRBJ1-1 | TRBV25-1 | - | CASQHGDTEAFF | TGTGCCAGCCAGCACGGGGACACTGAAGCTTTCTTT
- | TRBJ1-5 | TRBV6-1 | - | CASSEGGGGNQPQHF | TGTGCCAGCAGTGAAGGGGGGGGCGGGAATCAGCCCCAGCATTTT
- | TRBJ1-2 | TRBV27 | - | CASSLTGIAYGYTF | TGTGCCAGCAGTTTAACAGGGATTGCCTATGGCTACACCTTC
few | TRBJ2-7 | TRBV6-5 | - | CASSYFDGSSYEQYF | TGTGCCAGCAGTTACTTCGACGGGAGCTCCTACGAGCAGTACTTC
- | TRBJ1-1 | TRBV5-1 | - | CASSSSQGNTEAFF | TGCGCCAGCAGCTCCTCTCAGGGGAACACTGAAGCTTTCTTT
- | TRBJ2-2 | TRBV5-5 | - | CASSSVQGNTGELFF | TGTGCCAGCAGCTCAGTTCAGGGGAACACCGGGGAGCTGTTTTTT
- | TRBJ2-5 | TRBV4-1 | - | CASSQGDNIGETQYF | TGCGCCAGCAGCCAAGGGGACAACATCGGGGAGACCCAGTACTTC
- | TRBJ1-5 | TRBV6-1 | - | CASSDAGHRPPQHF | TGTGCCAGCAGTGACGCGGGCCACCGACCGCCCCAGCATTTT
- | TRBJ2-7 | TRBV18 | - | CASSLSGTSDEQYF | TGTGCCAGCTCATTGTCGGGTACTTCGGACGAGCAGTACTTC
- | TRBJ1-6 | TRBV6-5 | - | CASSYLWGREGSPLHF | TGTGCCAGCAGTTACTTGTGGGGGCGGGAGGGTTCACCCCTCCACTTT
- | TRBJ2-5 | TRBV7-2 | TRBD1 | CASSSAGGFQETQYF | TGTGCCAGCAGCTCGGCAGGGGGTTTCCAAGAGACCCAGTACTTC
- | TRBJ1-3 | TRBV7-2 | - | CASSLGGSSGNTIYF | TGTGCCAGCAGCTTGGGGGGAAGCTCTGGAAACACCATATATTTT
- | TRBJ2-7 | TRBV5-3 | - | CARSLGMSGEQYF | TGTGCCAGAAGCTTGGGCATGAGCGGCGAGCAGTACTTC
- | TRBJ1-5 | TRBV7-2 | - | CASSLDSAGSQPQHF | TGTGCCAGCAGCTTGGACAGCGCTGGAAGTCAGCCCCAGCATTTT
- | TRBJ2-1 | TRBV4-3 | TRBD2 | CASSQDWGGGSNEQFF | TGCGCCAGCAGCCAAGACTGGGGCGGGGGGTCCAATGAGCAGTTCTTC
- | TRBJ1-2 | TRBV9 | - | CASSDPSLPGFSYGYTF | TGTGCCAGCAGCGACCCCTCCCTGCCAGGGTTCTCTTATGGCTACACCTTC
once | TRBJ2-7 | TRBV5-6 | TRBD1 | CASSRDRENEQYF | TGTGCCAGCAGCCGGGACAGGGAAAACGAGCAGTACTTC
- | TRBJ1-2 | TRBV28 | - | CASTGQPLGYTF | TGTGCCAGCACCGGACAGCCCCTTGGCTACACCTTC
- | TRBJ1-5 | TRBV6-4 | - | CASSDSGRGQPQHF | TGTGCCAGCAGTGACTCAGGGAGAGGCCAGCCCCAGCATTTT
- | TRBJ1-2 | TRBV7-8 | - | CASSLVGGFSSYGYTF | TGTGCCAGCAGCTTAGTCGGAGGTTTCTCCTCATATGGCTACACCTTC
- | TRBJ2-2 | TRBV5-1 | - | CASSSRSSVPGELFF | TGCGCCAGCAGCTCCCGTAGTTCCGTTCCCGGGGAGCTGTTTTTT
- | TRBJ2-7 | TRBV10-3 | - | CAIRGDSGGEQYF | TGTGCCATCAGGGGGGACTCCGGGGGAGAGCAGTACTTC
- | TRBJ2-7 | TRBV18 | TRBD1 | CASSTQGAIYEQYF | TGTGCCAGCTCAACACAGGGGGCAATATACGAGCAGTACTTC
- | TRBJ2-1 | TRBV3-1/TRBV3-2 | TRBD1 | CASSHRTGFAEQFF | TGTGCCAGCAGCCACAGGACAGGTTTCGCTGAGCAGTTCTTC
- | TRBJ2-2 | TRBV24-1 | TRBD2 | CATSASGGALAGELFF | TGTGCCACCAGTGCTAGCGGGGGGGCCCTGGCCGGGGAGCTGTTTTTT
- | TRBJ1-4 | TRBV5-4 | TRBD1 | CASSLRDRDEKLFF | TGTGCCAGCAGCCTCCGGGACAGGGATGAAAAACTGTTTTTT
once | TRBJ1-3 | TRBV27 | - | CASNEQGSSGNTIYF | TGTGCCAGCAACGAACAGGGATCCTCTGGAAACACCATATATTTT
- | TRBJ1-2 | TRBV18 | - | CASSPAGGREDGYTF | TGTGCCAGCTCACCAGCAGGCGGGCGAGAGGATGGCTACACCTTC
- | TRBJ1-4 | TRBV7-9 | - | CASRPGGANEKLFF | TGTGCCAGCCGACCGGGAGGGGCTAATGAAAAACTGTTTTTT
- | TRBJ2-3 | TRBV7-6 | - | CASSLALWEASTDTQYF | TGTGCCAGCAGCTTAGCACTATGGGAGGCTAGCACAGATACGCAGTATTTT
few | TRBJ1-4 | TRBV2 | - | CASSETTGVNEKLFF | TGTGCCAGCAGTGAGACGACAGGTGTTAATGAAAAACTGTTTTTT
- | TRBJ1-6 | TRBV6-5 | TRBD1 | CASSWDRKNSPLHF | TGTGCCAGCAGCTGGGACAGGAAAAATTCACCCCTCCACTTT
- | TRBJ2-2 | TRBV6-4 | - | CASSDSRSGYTGELFF | TGTGCCAGCAGTGACTCGAGGAGTGGGTACACCGGGGAGCTGTTTTTT
- | TRBJ1-2 | TRBV11-2 | - | CASSLGQYGYTF | TGTGCCAGCAGCTTAGGACAGTATGGCTACACCTTC
- | TRBJ2-7 | TRBV10-3 | TRBD1 | CAISAGTGSSYEQYF | TGTGCCATCAGTGCGGGGACAGGGAGCTCCTACGAGCAGTACTTC
- | TRBJ1-2 | TRBV6-5 | - | CASRQSSNYGYTF | TGTGCCAGCAGACAGTCCTCTAACTATGGCTACACCTTC
- | TRBJ1-1 | TRBV4-1 | - | CASSQGGRDTEAFF | TGCGCCAGCAGCCAAGGGGGCCGGGACACTGAAGCTTTCTTT
few | TRBJ1-1 | TRBV4-1 | TRBD1 | CASSQSTGLNTEAFF | TGCGCCAGCAGCCAATCGACAGGGTTGAACACTGAAGCTTTCTTT
- | TRBJ2-2 | TRBV7-3 | - | CASSPNGDGELFF | TGTGCCAGCAGCCCGAACGGGGACGGGGAGCTGTTTTTT